Sequencing of this TCR beta chain was carried out in a study of T cells in Graves' hyperthyroidism and ophthalmopathy. Germline CDR1 is MDHEN and CDR2 is SYDVKM. CDR3 size: 14 residues. With 3 bases removed from V and 2 bases from J, the gap between germline ends came to 10 bases. TCR beta CDR3 regions were amplified from RNA. RT-PCR in the first round (using the HTBI primer set) targeted the TCR CDR3. TCRdb reprocessed the multiplex PCR reads via MiXCR and lists one record per CDR3 protein. The sample has about 720,000 distinct CDR3 sequences; roughly 15% are singletons. This clonotype was counted ten times or more. Diagnosis of hyperthyroidism was new in patients aged 18 to 65, and its duration was under 2 months.

The sequence was obtained from a man between 18 and 29 years old with Graves' hyperthyroidism. This chain uses TRBV28 with TRBJ2-5; D remains unclear. Sequenced sample: blood. Here the CDR3 reads CASSFPGNQETQYF. CDR3 DNA sequence: TGTGCCAGCAGTTTTCCTGGGAATCAAGAGACCCAGTACTTC.